This T cell receptor beta chain was found in a study of cytomegalovirus exposure and HLA in healthy donors. Study in general: The roughly 120 validation repertoires, a later analysis reported, used the same platform as the approximately 700 first-cohort repertoires.

The germline V gene has CDR1 SGHRS and CDR2 YFSETQ. This CDR3 has 15 amino acids. V shed 3 bases and J 10 bases; nucleotides not matched to a gene: 5. Using immunoSEQ multiplex PCR, the repertoire was profiled, and TCRdb retains in-frame clones only, with some absent. The sample lists 80,000 to 90,000 clones; roughly 96% were seen once. The source is a man aged 18-30 years in good health and CMV-seronegative. Input material: PBMCs. The J gene is TRBJ2-1, the V gene TRBV5-1; 15 nucleotides line up with TRBD2. The CDR3 bases are TGCGCCAGCAGCTCGGGACTAGCGGGAGGCAAGGAGCAGTTCTTC. It is translated as CASSSGLAGGKEQFF.